A few counts support the clone carrying this T cell receptor (beta chain). Trimming removed 9 bases from V and 2 bases from J; junction bases left unmatched: 3. Per the germline V gene, CDR1 is LNHDA and CDR2 is SQIVND (reference sequence). The CDR3 loop spans 13 amino acids. Healthy individuals who donated bone marrow served as the donors. This entry is derived from a study of cytomegalovirus exposure and HLA in healthy donors. The PCR employed 60 Vbeta primers together with 13 Jbeta primers. Clones were read by immunoSEQ multiplex PCR, and TCRdb kept only the in-frame ones, dropping some. The sample lists approximately 110,000 clones; around 74% were seen once.

This sequence originates from a woman in her forties or fifties in good health and CMV-seropositive. The sequenced sample was PBMCs. This chain links TRBV19 with TRBJ1-5, with 8 bases fitting TRBD1. This CDR3 is CASDRGGNQPQHF. The CDR3 bases are TGTGCCAGCGACAGGGGAGGCAATCAGCCCCAGCATTTT.